This entry concerns a single T cell receptor beta chain. The data stem from a study of cytomegalovirus exposure and HLA in healthy donors. For the study at large: Researchers found that approximately 80% of 398 genotyped donors fell within the Caucasian-associated ancestry cluster.

The ends were cut back, 1 base at V and 0 bases at J, with 10 bases in the middle. This CDR3 is 15 amino acids long. Germline values: CDR1 SGHRS, CDR2 YFSETQ. This PCR relied on a set of 60 Vbeta primers and 13 Jbeta primers. The method was immunoSEQ multiplex PCR; TCRdb's version includes in-frame clones alone and lacks a portion of them. The sample records under 250,000 clones, roughly 79% being singletons. In nominal health when sampled, donors likely had unrecorded immune exposures nonetheless. The sequenced sample consisted of PBMCs. The J gene is TRBJ1-1, the V gene TRBV5-1; tentatively, D is TRBD1 (6 bases). The receptor was isolated from a man aged 25 to 45 in good health and CMV-seronegative. CDR3 amino acids: CASSLTGQMNTEAFF. The CDR3 coding sequence is TGCGCCAGCAGCTTGACGGGACAAATGAACACTGAAGCTTTCTTT.